This T cell receptor (beta chain) emerged from a study of OX40 agonist ivuxolimab in advanced cancers. Overall study findings and caveats: Clonal expansion from baseline to week 6 occurred in both CD4+ and CD8+ T cells.

Generated by immunoSEQ multiplex PCR, the TCRdb table keeps only in-frame clones and is missing some. Of 68,000 or so clones listed, 86% are singletons. CDR1 and CDR2 from the germline V gene are LGHNA and YSLEER. The CDR3 spans 14 residues. With 1 base removed from V and 4 bases from J, the gap between germline ends came to 10 bases. About this clone itself: Its target is not known.

Sequenced here: CD4+ or CD8+ T cells sorted from blood, sampled in a trial of the OX40 agonist ivuxolimab. The sequence came from an adult with an advanced solid tumor such as melanoma, head and neck, liver or kidney cancer. This rearrangement joins TRBV4-3 to TRBJ2-5; D tentatively reads TRBD1 or TRBD2 (5 bases each). The CDR3 loop is CASSQVPGRETQYF. In DNA form, the CDR3 reads TGCGCCAGCAGCCAAGTACCAGGGAGAGAGACCCAGTACTTC.